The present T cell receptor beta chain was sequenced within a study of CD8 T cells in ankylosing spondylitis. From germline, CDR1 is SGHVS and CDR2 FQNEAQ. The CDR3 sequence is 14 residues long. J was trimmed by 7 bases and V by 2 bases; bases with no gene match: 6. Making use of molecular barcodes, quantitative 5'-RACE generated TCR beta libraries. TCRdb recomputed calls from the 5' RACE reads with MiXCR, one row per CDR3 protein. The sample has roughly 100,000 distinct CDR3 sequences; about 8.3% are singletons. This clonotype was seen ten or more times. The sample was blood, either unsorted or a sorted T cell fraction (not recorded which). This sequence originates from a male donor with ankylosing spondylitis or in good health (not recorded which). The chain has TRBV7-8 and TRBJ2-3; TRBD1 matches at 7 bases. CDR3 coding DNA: TGTGCCAGCAGCTTACTCAACAGGGGAAATACGCAGTATTTT. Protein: CASSLLNRGNTQYF.